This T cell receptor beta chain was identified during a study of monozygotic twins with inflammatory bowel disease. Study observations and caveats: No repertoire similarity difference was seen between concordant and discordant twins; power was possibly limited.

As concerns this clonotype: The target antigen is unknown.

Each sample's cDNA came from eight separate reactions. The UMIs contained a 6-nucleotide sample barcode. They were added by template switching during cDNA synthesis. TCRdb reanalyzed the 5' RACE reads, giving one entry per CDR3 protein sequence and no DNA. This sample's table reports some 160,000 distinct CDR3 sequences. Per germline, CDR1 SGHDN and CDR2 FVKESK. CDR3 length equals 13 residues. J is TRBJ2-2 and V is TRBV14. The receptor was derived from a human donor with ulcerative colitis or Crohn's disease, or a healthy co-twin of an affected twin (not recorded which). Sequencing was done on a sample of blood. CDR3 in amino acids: CASSQRTPRELFF. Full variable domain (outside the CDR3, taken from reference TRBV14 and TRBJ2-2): EAGVTQFPSHSVIEKGQTVTLRCDPISGHDNLYWYRRVMGKEIKFLLHFVKESKQDESGMPNNRFLAERTGGTYSTLKVQPAELEDSGVYFCASSQRTPRELFFGEGSRLTVL.